The rows below give T cell receptor beta chains drawn from one sample of a study of T cell changes during pregnancy in multiple sclerosis. The repertoire was sequenced with immunoSEQ multiplex PCR; TCRdb's copy has only in-frame clones and lacks some. The sample includes about 39,000 clones, around 84% of them seen just once. Source: CD4+ T cells from peripheral blood mononuclear cells, taken before pregnancy. The receptors shown here come from a female donor with multiple sclerosis, enrolled in a pregnancy study. The CDR3 runs from the conserved cysteine through the conserved F or W. Fields, in order: J gene, D gene, V gene, clone size, CDR3 DNA, CDR3 protein. The D gene is left open where the match is weak. The size field is filled for only some rows; it gives once, few, many or a size class.

J gene: TRBJ1-4
D gene: TRBD1
V gene: TRBV29-1
clone size: -
CDR3 DNA: TGCAGCGTTGGGGGACAGGGGAATGAAAAACTGTTTTTT
CDR3 protein: CSVGGQGNEKLFF

J gene: TRBJ1-5
D gene: -
V gene: TRBV13
clone size: -
CDR3 DNA: TGTGCCAGCAGCTTTAGATCAGGCCCATCCGGGGGTCATCAGCCCCAGCATTTT
CDR3 protein: CASSFRSGPSGGHQPQHF

J gene: TRBJ1-5
D gene: -
V gene: TRBV7-9
clone size: -
CDR3 DNA: TGTGCCAGCAGCCCTTGGGGGCTAAGCAATCAGCCCCAGCATTTT
CDR3 protein: CASSPWGLSNQPQHF

J gene: TRBJ2-5
D gene: TRBD2
V gene: TRBV6-5
clone size: -
CDR3 DNA: TGTGCCAGCAGGGGACTAGCGGGGGGGCAGGAGACCCAGTACTTC
CDR3 protein: CASRGLAGGQETQYF

J gene: TRBJ2-1
D gene: -
V gene: TRBV25-1
clone size: -
CDR3 DNA: TGTGCCAGCAGTGATAACTTGGGGCTAGGATCCTACAATGAGCAGTTCTTC
CDR3 protein: CASSDNLGLGSYNEQFF

J gene: TRBJ2-4
D gene: -
V gene: TRBV7-3
clone size: -
CDR3 DNA: TGTGCCAGCAGCTTAGAGCCTTCTAGGGTCGGCCAGGGGGCCAAAAACATTCAGTACTTC
CDR3 protein: CASSLEPSRVGQGAKNIQYF

J gene: TRBJ2-5
D gene: -
V gene: TRBV5-1
clone size: -
CDR3 DNA: TGCGCCAGCAGCTTGAAGAAACAATTTCGGGGGGCGTCGGGAGAGACCCAGTACTTC
CDR3 protein: CASSLKKQFRGASGETQYF

J gene: TRBJ1-1
D gene: -
V gene: TRBV6-5
clone size: -
CDR3 DNA: TGTGCCAGCAGTTCCCCCGGCGGGGCAGGAGGAACTGAAGCTTTCTTT
CDR3 protein: CASSSPGGAGGTEAFF

J gene: TRBJ1-5
D gene: TRBD1
V gene: TRBV6-1
clone size: -
CDR3 DNA: TGTGCCAGCAGTGAAAGGGGGCAGGGACATCAGCCCCAGCATTTT
CDR3 protein: CASSERGQGHQPQHF

J gene: TRBJ1-5
D gene: -
V gene: TRBV19
clone size: once
CDR3 DNA: TGTGCCAGTAGTTGGCCGGGACAAGCGAACATTAACAATCAGCCCCAGCATTTT
CDR3 protein: CASSWPGQANINNQPQHF

J gene: TRBJ1-5
D gene: -
V gene: TRBV7-2
clone size: -
CDR3 DNA: TGTGCCAGCAGCTTTTCGCGCGAACAGGGTCAGCCCCAGCATTTT
CDR3 protein: CASSFSREQGQPQHF

J gene: TRBJ1-5
D gene: -
V gene: TRBV15
clone size: -
CDR3 DNA: TGTGCCACCAGCTTACAGGGAAACGCCAATCAGCCCCAGCATTTT
CDR3 protein: CATSLQGNANQPQHF

J gene: TRBJ2-6
D gene: -
V gene: TRBV27
clone size: -
CDR3 DNA: TGTGCCAGCATGGGCAGGGGCCGGGCTCCTGGGGCCAACGTCCTGACTTTC
CDR3 protein: CASMGRGRAPGANVLTF

J gene: TRBJ1-5
D gene: -
V gene: TRBV6-1
clone size: -
CDR3 DNA: TGTGCCAGCAGTGAAAGCGGGACACTTTATCAGCCCCAGCATTTT
CDR3 protein: CASSESGTLYQPQHF

J gene: TRBJ2-2
D gene: -
V gene: TRBV29-1
clone size: -
CDR3 DNA: TGCAGCGTCCCAGGGAACACCGGGGAGCTGTTTTTT
CDR3 protein: CSVPGNTGELFF

J gene: TRBJ2-6
D gene: -
V gene: TRBV7-9
clone size: -
CDR3 DNA: TGTGCCAGCAGCCCACACCTTTCCTCTGGGGCCAACGTCCTGACTTTC
CDR3 protein: CASSPHLSSGANVLTF

J gene: TRBJ1-1
D gene: -
V gene: TRBV2
clone size: few
CDR3 DNA: TGTGCCAGCCGGCTAAACCAGGACACTGAAGCTTTCTTT
CDR3 protein: CASRLNQDTEAFF

J gene: TRBJ2-5
D gene: TRBD1
V gene: TRBV11-3
clone size: -
CDR3 DNA: TGTGCCAGCACCGTTGACAGGGGGCAAGAGACCCAGTACTTC
CDR3 protein: CASTVDRGQETQYF

J gene: TRBJ2-1
D gene: TRBD2
V gene: TRBV10-2
clone size: -
CDR3 DNA: TGCGCCAGCAGTGAGTCTGAGGGGCGGCTAGCGGGCAATGAGCAGTTCTTC
CDR3 protein: CASSESEGRLAGNEQFF

J gene: TRBJ1-4
D gene: TRBD1
V gene: TRBV7-9
clone size: few
CDR3 DNA: TGTGCCAGCAGCCGCGGGACAGGTACTAATGAAAAACTGTTTTTT
CDR3 protein: CASSRGTGTNEKLFF

J gene: TRBJ1-4
D gene: TRBD1
V gene: TRBV7-2
clone size: -
CDR3 DNA: TGTGCCAGCAGACGCACCGGGACAGGGGGCGGAAAACTGTTTTTT
CDR3 protein: CASRRTGTGGGKLFF

J gene: TRBJ1-4
D gene: TRBD1
V gene: TRBV19
clone size: -
CDR3 DNA: TGTGCCAGTAGTACTTCCGGACAGGGGGCGGTTGAAAAACTGTTTTTT
CDR3 protein: CASSTSGQGAVEKLFF

J gene: TRBJ2-3
D gene: TRBD2
V gene: TRBV9
clone size: -
CDR3 DNA: TGTGCCAGCAGCCCCCGAACCAGCGGGGGCACAGATACGCAGTATTTT
CDR3 protein: CASSPRTSGGTDTQYF

J gene: TRBJ2-3
D gene: -
V gene: TRBV7-2
clone size: -
CDR3 DNA: TGTGCCAGCAGCTTCAGGATTAGCACAGATACGCAGTATTTT
CDR3 protein: CASSFRISTDTQYF

J gene: TRBJ1-1
D gene: TRBD1
V gene: TRBV5-1
clone size: -
CDR3 DNA: TGCGCCAGCAGCAGGACAGGGGGCAGGGGTGAAGCTTTCTTT
CDR3 protein: CASSRTGGRGEAFF

J gene: TRBJ1-1
D gene: TRBD1
V gene: TRBV14
clone size: -
CDR3 DNA: TGTGCCAGCAGCCAACCCAACAGGGGGCAGAACACTGAAGCTTTCTTT
CDR3 protein: CASSQPNRGQNTEAFF

J gene: TRBJ2-7
D gene: -
V gene: TRBV12-5
clone size: -
CDR3 DNA: TGTGCTAGTGGTTTGAAGGGCAGGGGGGCCTACGAGCAGTACTTC
CDR3 protein: CASGLKGRGAYEQYF

J gene: TRBJ1-1
D gene: -
V gene: TRBV7-2
clone size: few
CDR3 DNA: TGTGCCAGCAGCTCCTTTACGGTTCTTGAAGCTTTCTTT
CDR3 protein: CASSSFTVLEAFF

J gene: TRBJ1-2
D gene: -
V gene: TRBV30
clone size: few
CDR3 DNA: TGTGCCTGGAGTGGAATACAGGCGAGTCGTGGCTACACCTTC
CDR3 protein: CAWSGIQASRGYTF

J gene: TRBJ2-1
D gene: TRBD2
V gene: TRBV7-6
clone size: -
CDR3 DNA: TGTGCCAGCAGCTTAACTAGCGGGAGGAACAATGAGCAGTTCTTC
CDR3 protein: CASSLTSGRNNEQFF

J gene: TRBJ2-1
D gene: TRBD2
V gene: TRBV5-1
clone size: -
CDR3 DNA: TGCGCCAGCAGCGCACCGGGACTAAGCTCCTACAATGAGCAGTTCTTC
CDR3 protein: CASSAPGLSSYNEQFF

J gene: TRBJ1-2
D gene: -
V gene: TRBV4-2
clone size: -
CDR3 DNA: TGTGCCAGCAGCCAAGTTTTCACCGAGGGGGACTATGGCTACACCTTC
CDR3 protein: CASSQVFTEGDYGYTF

J gene: TRBJ1-4
D gene: TRBD1
V gene: TRBV30
clone size: -
CDR3 DNA: TGTGCCTGGAGTGTGGGGACAGGGGAGGAAAAACTGTTTTTT
CDR3 protein: CAWSVGTGEEKLFF

J gene: TRBJ2-3
D gene: -
V gene: TRBV30
clone size: -
CDR3 DNA: TGTGCCTGGAGTGAAGGTGGACAGACAGATACGCAGTATTTT
CDR3 protein: CAWSEGGQTDTQYF

J gene: TRBJ2-3
D gene: -
V gene: TRBV10-3
clone size: -
CDR3 DNA: TGTGCCATCAGTGATCCTCGCAACGGGTGGGGCACAGATACGCAGTATTTT
CDR3 protein: CAISDPRNGWGTDTQYF

J gene: TRBJ1-1
D gene: -
V gene: TRBV7-9
clone size: few
CDR3 DNA: TGTGCCAGCAGCTTAGGGTCAGGAAGGACTGAAGCTTTCTTT
CDR3 protein: CASSLGSGRTEAFF

J gene: TRBJ2-1
D gene: TRBD2
V gene: TRBV10-3
clone size: -
CDR3 DNA: TGTGCCATCAGGATGGGACTAGCGGTCGACAATGAGCAGTTCTTC
CDR3 protein: CAIRMGLAVDNEQFF

J gene: TRBJ2-1
D gene: TRBD2
V gene: TRBV7-2
clone size: few
CDR3 DNA: TGTGCCAGCAGCCCTCGGACTAGCGGGGGTAATGAGCAGTTCTTC
CDR3 protein: CASSPRTSGGNEQFF

J gene: TRBJ2-1
D gene: TRBD2
V gene: TRBV4-3
clone size: few
CDR3 DNA: TGCGCCAGCAGCCAAGACGAAGCGGGGGGCCGCAATGAGCAGTTCTTC
CDR3 protein: CASSQDEAGGRNEQFF

J gene: TRBJ2-6
D gene: -
V gene: TRBV14
clone size: few
CDR3 DNA: TGTGCCAGCAGCCAGGGGAGCTCTGGGGCCAACGTCCTGACTTTC
CDR3 protein: CASSQGSSGANVLTF

J gene: TRBJ2-3
D gene: TRBD2
V gene: TRBV11-2
clone size: -
CDR3 DNA: TGTGCCAGCAGCTTGAGACGGGAGGCAGCGCAGTATTTT
CDR3 protein: CASSLRREAAQYF

J gene: TRBJ1-1
D gene: TRBD1
V gene: TRBV5-1
clone size: -
CDR3 DNA: TGCGCCAGCAGCCTGCCGAGACAGGGGAAGGCGGTAACTGAAGCTTTCTTT
CDR3 protein: CASSLPRQGKAVTEAFF

J gene: TRBJ2-4
D gene: TRBD2
V gene: TRBV19
clone size: -
CDR3 DNA: TGTGCCAGTAGTATCGGCAGAGGGCCATCAGGCCGGGGGGACATTCAGTACTTC
CDR3 protein: CASSIGRGPSGRGDIQYF

J gene: TRBJ2-5
D gene: -
V gene: TRBV9
clone size: once
CDR3 DNA: TGTGCCAGCAGCTTCCTTCAGGGCATGGGAGAGACCCAGTACTTC
CDR3 protein: CASSFLQGMGETQYF

J gene: TRBJ2-7
D gene: TRBD1
V gene: TRBV7-2
clone size: -
CDR3 DNA: TGTGCCAGCAGCTTACCCGGGACAGGCGAGCAGTACTTC
CDR3 protein: CASSLPGTGEQYF

J gene: TRBJ1-5
D gene: -
V gene: TRBV27
clone size: few
CDR3 DNA: TGTGCCAGCAGTTTATCACTCAATCAGCCCCAGCATTTT
CDR3 protein: CASSLSLNQPQHF

J gene: TRBJ2-5
D gene: TRBD2
V gene: TRBV2
clone size: -
CDR3 DNA: TGTGCCAGCAGTGACCCCTCCCGGGGGGAGGGAGAGACCCAGTACTTC
CDR3 protein: CASSDPSRGEGETQYF

J gene: TRBJ2-3
D gene: TRBD2
V gene: TRBV18
clone size: -
CDR3 DNA: TGTGCCAGCTCACTACTAGCGGAGAAATCCACAGATACGCAGTATTTT
CDR3 protein: CASSLLAEKSTDTQYF

J gene: TRBJ2-2
D gene: -
V gene: TRBV5-5
clone size: -
CDR3 DNA: TGTGCCAGCAGCTTGCCGGGACACACGAACACCGGGGAGCTGTTTTTT
CDR3 protein: CASSLPGHTNTGELFF

J gene: TRBJ2-3
D gene: -
V gene: TRBV27
clone size: -
CDR3 DNA: TGTGCCAGCAGTTCGTCACAGGGAGTGACAGATACGCAGTATTTT
CDR3 protein: CASSSSQGVTDTQYF